These 29 T cell receptor beta chains originate from one sample sequenced in a study of cytotoxic CD8 clonotypes in ibrutinib-treated CLL. Generated by immunoSEQ multiplex PCR, the TCRdb table keeps only in-frame clones and is missing some. The sample has about 130,000 clones, approximately 83% seen once. The specimen was PBMCs, collected after 24 months of ibrutinib treatment. Receptors were obtained from a human donor with chronic lymphocytic leukemia.

The V gene is TRBV18, the J gene TRBJ2-1; no firm D call. The germline gives CDR1 KGHSH, CDR2 LQKENI. V lost 5 bases and J lost 0, with 11 bases in between. The length of the CDR3 is 15 residues. Written as DNA, the CDR3 is TGTGCCAGCTCAGTAGCCGTGAGCTCCTACAATGAGCAGTTCTTC. Its protein is CASSVAVSSYNEQFF.

CDR3 nucleotide sequence: TGTGCCAGCAGTGAAGTTACAGCCACAGATACGCAGTATTTT. Encoded protein: CASSEVTATDTQYF. The rearrangement joins TRBV2 to TRBJ2-3; D unclear. Looked up from germline, CDR1 is SNHLY and CDR2 is FYNNEI. The CDR3 runs 14 residues. Trimming cost V 1 base and J 2 bases, with 7 bases left between them.

This clone has only a few counts. The chain combines TRBV6-6 with TRBJ2-7, with 12 bases matching TRBD2. From germline, CDR1 is MNHNY and CDR2 SVGAGI (reference sequence). V was clipped by 4 bases and J by 2 bases; unmatched bases: 6. CDR3 length: 16 residues. CDR3 region: CASSSPLAGGAYEQYF. In DNA, the CDR3 is TGTGCCAGCAGTTCCCCACTAGCGGGAGGTGCCTACGAGCAGTACTTC.

The rearrangement uses TRBV28 and TRBJ2-2, with 10 bases aligning to TRBD2. CDR3 length: 18 residues. Per germline, CDR1 MDHEN and CDR2 SYDVKM. Unmatched junction bases numbered 14, after V lost 4 bases and J lost 6 bases. CDR3 in DNA: TGTGCCAGCAGTTCATCCGGGACTAGCGTGTGGGGGGCCGGGGAGCTGTTTTTT. Protein product: CASSSSGTSVWGAGELFF.

The J gene is TRBJ2-6, the V gene TRBV7-9; D ambiguous. This CDR3 contains 16 residues. Germline CDR1 SEHNR, CDR2 FQNEAQ (reference sequence). V lost 4 bases and J 2 bases, leaving 12 bases between the germline ends. The DNA of the CDR3 is TGTGCCAGCAGCTCCCTAAGGCTCGCTGGGGCCAACGTCCTGACTTTC. Amino acid sequence: CASSSLRLAGANVLTF.

V usage is TRBV27 and J usage is TRBJ2-7; D perhaps matches TRBD1 (6 bases). The V gene's germline CDR1 is MNHEY and CDR2 SMNVEV (reference sequence). The CDR3 runs 12 residues. V gave up 6 bases and J gave up 6 bases, with 12 bases separating them. The chain's CDR3 is CASRSQGSEQYF. The CDR3 region has the DNA TGTGCCAGCAGGTCCCAGGGGAGCGAGCAGTACTTC.

This chain joins TRBV6-1 and TRBJ1-6, with D possibly TRBD1 on 5 matching bases. This CDR3 has 13 residues. The germline CDR1 and CDR2 sequences are MNHNS and SASEGT. V gave up 4 bases and J gave up 6 bases, with 7 bases separating them. The DNA of the CDR3 is TGTGCCAGCAGTGCCGACAGTAATTCACCCCTCCACTTT. Encoded protein: CASSADSNSPLHF.

The genes are TRBV6-6 and TRBJ2-7, with TRBD1 matching 8 bases. The CDR3 has 15 amino acids. Unmatched junction bases numbered 10, after V lost 5 bases and J lost 4 bases. The V gene's germline CDR1 is MNHNY and CDR2 SVGAGI (reference sequence). Here the CDR3 reads CASSTSGTGIYEQYF. The CDR3 coding sequence is TGTGCCAGCAGTACCTCCGGGACAGGAATATACGAGCAGTACTTC.

As to this clone: Additional DNA sequences in this sample encode the identical CDR3. The chain's CDR3 is CASSVDRGVYEQYF. Written as DNA, the CDR3 is TGTGCCAGCAGTGTGGACAGGGGGGTGTACGAGCAGTACTTC. V gene TRBV2 combines with J gene TRBJ2-7; 10 bases align to TRBD1. This CDR3 is 14 amino acids long. Losses at the gene ends were 4 bases for V and 4 bases for J; bases not matched to a gene: 4. Germline V CDR1 and CDR2: SNHLY, FYNNEI.

This clone was picked up one time. The chain carries TRBV5-1 and TRBJ1-6; TRBD1 might be the D (6 bases). The CDR3 loop spans 16 amino acids. Per germline, CDR1 SGHRS and CDR2 YFSETQ. V lost 4 bases, J lost 6 bases, and 17 bases lay in between. The CDR3 sequence: CASSPAPGESNSPLHF. As DNA, the CDR3 is TGCGCCAGCAGCCCTGCCCCAGGGGAAAGTAATTCACCCCTCCACTTT.

The J gene is TRBJ2-1, the V gene TRBV9; 10 bases map to TRBD2. Germline CDR1 is SGDLS and CDR2 is YYNGEE. The V and J ends lost 0 bases and 2 bases, in that order; junction bases with no gene match: 5. The CDR3 spans 17 residues. CDR3 DNA: TGTGCCAGCAGCGTAGAAAGACTAGCGGGTGCCTACAATGAGCAGTTCTTC. This translates into CASSVERLAGAYNEQFF.

The rearrangement links TRBV5-6 to TRBJ1-6; D is possibly TRBD1 (6 bases). The CDR3 spans 16 residues. The V end was cut by 1 base, the J end by 11 bases, with 19 bases between. Germline V gives CDR1 SGHDT, CDR2 YYEEEE. CDR3 residues: CASSLRSLRTAAPLHF. The CDR3 DNA is TGTGCCAGCAGCTTGCGGAGCCTTAGGACAGCCGCACCCCTCCACTTT.

V gene TRBV4-3 combines with J gene TRBJ2-7; D is ambiguous. This CDR3 region has 13 residues. V was pared by 0 bases and J by 3 bases, with 6 bases between. Germline CDR1 reads LGHNA; CDR2 reads YSLEER. The CDR3 bases are TGCGCCAGCAGCCAAGAAGGCGGCTACGAGCAGTACTTC. Amino acids: CASSQEGGYEQYF.

The V call is TRBV4-1, the J call TRBJ1-2; 9 bases fit TRBD1. Germline CDR1 MGHRA, CDR2 YSYEKL. The CDR3 loop spans 15 amino acids. J was trimmed by 7 bases and V by 2 bases; bases with no gene match: 8. The CDR3 here is CASSQPRDREIGYTF. The DNA of the CDR3 is TGCGCCAGCAGCCAACCCCGGGACAGGGAAATTGGCTACACCTTC.

This chain connects TRBV2 to TRBJ2-1, with D unresolved. The CDR3 sequence is 13 residues long. CDR1 and CDR2 from the germline V gene are SNHLY and FYNNEI. V lost 6 bases to trimming and J lost 1 base, with 7 bases between them. The DNA for the CDR3 is TGTGCCAGCAGGCCCGATTCCTACAATGAGCAGTTCTTC. It specifies CASRPDSYNEQFF.

The J gene is TRBJ2-2, the V gene TRBV10-3, with 7 bases identical to TRBD1. J lost 10 bases, V lost 0 bases, and 11 bases had no gene match. CDR1 and CDR2 (germline): ENHRY, SYGVKD. The CDR3 is 16 amino acids. The CDR3 sequence: CAISESRQGLTLELFF. CDR3 coding DNA: TGTGCCATCAGTGAGTCGCGACAGGGCTTGACTTTGGAGCTGTTTTTT.

CDR3 residues: CASSPSLKDTQYF. The CDR3 DNA is TGTGCCAGCAGCCCCAGTTTAAAAGATACGCAGTATTTT. This chain joins TRBV11-2 and TRBJ2-3; D unresolved. Trimming removed 5 bases at V and 5 bases at J, with 11 bases between. The CDR3 is 13 residues long. Germline V CDR1 and CDR2: SGHAT, FQNNGV.

The chain combines TRBV29-1 with TRBJ2-7; 10 bases agree with TRBD1. The V gene end was trimmed by 7 bases and the J gene end by 3 bases; junction bases not matched to a gene: 9. CDR1 SQVTM and CDR2 ANQGSEA come from the germline V gene. The CDR3 runs to 14 residues. The CDR3, as DNA: TGCAGCGCCCGGGGACAGGGGCCCCACTACGAGCAGTACTTC. Protein product: CSARGQGPHYEQYF.

The gene calls are TRBV19 and TRBJ1-2; D call uncertain. Germline CDR1 is LNHDA and CDR2 is SQIVND (reference sequence). V lost 2 bases, J lost 0 bases, and 10 bases lay in between. The CDR3 spans 15 residues. In DNA form, the CDR3 reads TGTGCCAGTAGTATACAGGTTCTACCTAACTATGGCTACACCTTC. It yields the protein CASSIQVLPNYGYTF.

The chain links TRBV19 to TRBJ1-4, with D possibly TRBD1 on 5 matching bases. CDR1 LNHDA and CDR2 SQIVND come from the germline V gene (reference sequence). This CDR3 has 12 amino acids. V was trimmed by 3 bases and J by 8 bases, leaving 7 bases between them. CDR3 region: CASSMEGEKLFF. The CDR3 coding sequence is TGTGCCAGTAGTATGGAGGGGGAAAAACTGTTTTTT.

The chain uses TRBV5-4 and TRBJ1-1; D remains ambiguous. CDR1 SGHNT and CDR2 YYREEE come from the germline V gene (reference sequence). The V end lost 0 bases, the J end lost 7 bases, and 13 bases lay between the germline ends. The length of the CDR3 is 14 residues. CDR3 region: CASSLALGRLEAFF. Here the CDR3 DNA reads TGTGCCAGCAGCTTGGCCTTGGGCAGACTTGAAGCTTTCTTT.

The chain links TRBV2 to TRBJ1-5, with 10 bases matching TRBD1. V shed 4 bases and J 6 bases; nucleotides not matched to a gene: 9. Germline V lookup: CDR1 SNHLY, CDR2 FYNNEI. The CDR3 sequence is 16 residues long. In nucleotides, the CDR3 is TGTGCCAGCAGTGCTCATTCGGGACAGGGGTTTCAGCCCCAGCATTTT. This translates into CASSAHSGQGFQPQHF.

In this sample, this clone turned up once. V usage is TRBV5-4 and J usage is TRBJ2-7; 9 bases are a match to TRBD1. This CDR3 region has 17 residues. The V segment lost 2 bases and the J segment 0 bases; nucleotides outside the gene matches: 9. Germline CDR1 is SGHNT and CDR2 is YYREEE (reference sequence). The CDR3 loop reads CASSLRARDRVSYEQYF. CDR3 nucleotide sequence: TGTGCCAGCAGCTTAAGAGCCCGGGACAGGGTCTCCTACGAGCAGTACTTC.

CDR3 residues: CASSPGTLRQPQHF. The CDR3 DNA follows: TGTGCCAGCAGCCCCGGGACATTGAGGCAGCCCCAGCATTTT. The rearrangement uses TRBV28 and TRBJ1-5, with D possibly TRBD1 on 6 matching bases. The V gene's germline CDR1 is MDHEN and CDR2 SYDVKM. This CDR3 contains 14 residues. Trimming stripped 6 bases from V and 7 bases from J, with 16 bases between.

CDR3 protein: CASSNTGGYGYTF. CDR3 DNA sequence: TGTGCCAGCAGCAATACAGGCGGCTATGGCTACACCTTC. This chain joins TRBV9 and TRBJ1-2; D is possibly TRBD1 (5 bases). Germline V gene data show CDR1 as SGDLS and CDR2 as YYNGEE. V lost 4 bases, J lost 4 bases, and 11 bases lay in between. The CDR3 has 13 amino acids.

The CDR3 nucleotides read TGTGCCAGCAGCGTCCAGGGGGAAAAACCCTACGAGCAGTACTTC. It specifies CASSVQGEKPYEQYF. The genes are TRBV9 and TRBJ2-7; 7 bases are shared with TRBD1. This CDR3 has 15 residues. V shed 2 bases and J 2 bases; nucleotides not matched to a gene: 7. The germline V gene encodes CDR1 SGDLS and CDR2 YYNGEE.

This chain links TRBV5-1 with TRBJ2-3; D remains unclear. V was trimmed by 4 bases and J by 3 bases, leaving 9 bases between them. This CDR3 comprises 13 residues. Germline V gene sequence: CDR1 SGHRS, CDR2 YFSETQ. The CDR3 sequence is CASSDPPTDTQYF. The DNA for the CDR3 is TGCGCCAGCAGCGACCCCCCGACAGATACGCAGTATTTT.

The V call is TRBV4-2, the J call TRBJ2-3, with a weak D call TRBD2 (5 bases). The CDR3 covers 15 residues. The germline V and J ends were trimmed by 0 bases and 4 bases, with 11 bases remaining between them. Germline V gives CDR1 LGHNA, CDR2 YNFKEQ. CDR3 sequence reads: CASSQERNGADTQYF. The CDR3 coding sequence is TGTGCCAGCAGCCAAGAAAGAAACGGGGCAGATACGCAGTATTTT.

The chain employs TRBV25-1 and TRBJ2-5; tentatively, D is TRBD2 (6 bases). From germline, CDR1 is MGHDK and CDR2 SYGVNS. The CDR3 loop spans 17 amino acids. V was pared by 2 bases and J by 5 bases, with 21 bases between. The CDR3 bases are TGTGCCAGCAGTGAAGCCTACGGGACTGGGGGGTCGGAGACCCAGTACTTC. Amino acid sequence: CASSEAYGTGGSETQYF.